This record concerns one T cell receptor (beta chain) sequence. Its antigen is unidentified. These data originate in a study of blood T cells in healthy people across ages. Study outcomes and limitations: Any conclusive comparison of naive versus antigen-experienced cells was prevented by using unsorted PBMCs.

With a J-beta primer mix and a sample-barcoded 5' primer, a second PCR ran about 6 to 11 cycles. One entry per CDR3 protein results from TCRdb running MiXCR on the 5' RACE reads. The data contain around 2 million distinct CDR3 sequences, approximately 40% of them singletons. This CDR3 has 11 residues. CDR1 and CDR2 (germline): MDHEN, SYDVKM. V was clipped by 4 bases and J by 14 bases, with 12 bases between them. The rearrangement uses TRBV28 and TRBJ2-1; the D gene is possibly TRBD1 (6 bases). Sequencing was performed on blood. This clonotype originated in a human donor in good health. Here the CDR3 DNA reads TGTGCCAGCAGTTCAGGGGCGCAGGAGTTCTTC. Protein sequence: CASSSGAQEFF.